Here is one T cell receptor (beta chain) with its context. As yet, its antigen is unknown. Unique molecular identifiers were attached to individual cDNA molecules. TCRdb recomputed calls from the 5' RACE reads with MiXCR, one row per CDR3 protein. The table shows approximately 27,000 distinct CDR3 sequences, with less than 6.5% occurring only once. This entry is derived from a study of early T cells in non-severe SARS-CoV-2 infection. At the level of the study: Sequencing was performed on bulk RNA from unsorted whole blood, leaving chains unpaired.

Study-wide results and caveats: Using VDJdb, the matching emphasized anti-spike CD8 responses while missing private and CD4 specificities.

The TCR comes from an adult who was a healthcare worker with PCR-confirmed SARS-CoV-2 infection or an uninfected control (not recorded which). Sequencing input: whole blood.

For the CDR3, the DNA is TGTGCCAGCAGCTTAGCAGGGGGGCAGCCCCAGCATTTT. Residues: CASSLAGGQPQHF. The gene calls are TRBV7-6 and TRBJ1-5, with D perhaps matching TRBD1 (6 bases). The CDR3 is made up of 13 amino acids. Germline V CDR1 and CDR2: SGHVS, FNYEAQ. V was pared by 0 bases and J by 7 bases, with 7 bases between.